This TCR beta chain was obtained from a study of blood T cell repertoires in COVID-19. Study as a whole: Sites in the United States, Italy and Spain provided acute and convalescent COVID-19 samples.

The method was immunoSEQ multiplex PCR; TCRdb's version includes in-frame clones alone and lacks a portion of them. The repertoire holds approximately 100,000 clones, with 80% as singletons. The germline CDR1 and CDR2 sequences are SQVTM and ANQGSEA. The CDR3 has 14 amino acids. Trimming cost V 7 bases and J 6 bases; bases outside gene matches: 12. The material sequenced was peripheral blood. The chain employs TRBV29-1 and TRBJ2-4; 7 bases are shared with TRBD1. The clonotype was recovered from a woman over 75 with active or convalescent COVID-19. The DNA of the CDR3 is TGCAGCGCACCTCTTAACGGGGACAGAAACATTCAGTACTTC. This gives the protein CSAPLNGDRNIQYF.